By sample share, the clone carrying this T cell receptor (beta chain) is medium-sized. Its antigen is undetermined. Trimming took 4 bases from V and 2 from J, leaving 9 bases between them. Per germline, CDR1 SEHNR and CDR2 FQNEAQ (reference sequence). This CDR3 has 14 amino acids. Each patient with chemo-refractory metastatic non-small-cell lung cancer was treated with focal radiation plus CTLA-4 blockade using ipilimumab. This specimen comes from a study of radiotherapy plus CTLA-4 blockade in lung cancer. Study overall: Objective responses were recorded in about a sixth of patients, with disease control recorded in about 30%.

Study results and caveats: After treatment with radiotherapy plus ipilimumab, TCR clones that came from the tumor expanded in blood.

Clones were read by immunoSEQ multiplex PCR, and TCRdb kept only the in-frame ones, dropping some. The sample gives roughly 30,000 clones, 60% to 85% of which show up once; approximately 24% is in the top ten. The sample consisted of peripheral blood, taken from a patient treated with radiotherapy plus ipilimumab. This TCR was recovered from a human donor with non-small cell lung cancer that progressed on radiotherapy plus ipilimumab. The chain is built from TRBV7-9 and TRBJ1-3, with D possibly TRBD1 on 6 matching bases. CDR3: CASSSRTAGNTIYF. CDR3 sequence (DNA): TGTGCCAGCAGCTCCCGGACAGCTGGAAACACCATATATTTT.